A selection of T cell receptor beta chains follows, all from one sample in a study of blood T cell repertoires in COVID-19. Profiling relied on immunoSEQ multiplex PCR, and the TCRdb table lists in-frame clones only, not all of them. The sample has a few hundred thousand clones; 70% to 90% are singletons. Sequenced material: peripheral blood. The origin of the receptors is a woman aged 55-70 years with acute or convalescent COVID-19. CDR3s include the opening cysteine and the closing phenylalanine or tryptophan. The order of the fields is V gene, D gene, J gene, clone size, CDR3 protein, CDR3 DNA. A D gene is named only where the DNA matches it firmly. Clone size is shown for a subset of rows, as once, few, many or a class of expanded clone.

V gene: TRBV28; D gene: TRBD1; J gene: TRBJ1-5; clone size: NA; CDR3 protein: CASSWTGNQPQHF; CDR3 DNA: TGTGCCAGCAGTTGGACAGGGAATCAGCCCCAGCATTTT
V gene: TRBV5-5; D gene: NA; J gene: TRBJ1-6; clone size: NA; CDR3 protein: CASSFQVTSPLHF; CDR3 DNA: TGTGCCAGCAGCTTTCAGGTCACCTCACCCCTCCACTTT
V gene: TRBV6-2/TRBV6-3; D gene: TRBD2; J gene: TRBJ2-5; clone size: once; CDR3 protein: CASSDGVLAGAETQYF; CDR3 DNA: TGTGCCAGCAGTGACGGAGTGCTAGCGGGAGCTGAGACCCAGTACTTC
V gene: TRBV7-3; D gene: TRBD1; J gene: TRBJ1-1; clone size: few; CDR3 protein: CASSLTGTATEAFF; CDR3 DNA: TGTGCCAGCAGCTTAACTGGGACAGCCACTGAAGCTTTCTTT
V gene: TRBV25-1; D gene: TRBD1; J gene: TRBJ2-7; clone size: NA; CDR3 protein: CASSPRDRGSYEQYF; CDR3 DNA: TGTGCCAGCAGTCCGCGGGACAGGGGCTCCTACGAGCAGTACTTC
V gene: TRBV28; D gene: TRBD1; J gene: TRBJ1-4; clone size: NA; CDR3 protein: CASSPLDRVTNEKLFF; CDR3 DNA: TGTGCCAGCAGTCCTCTCGACAGGGTAACTAATGAAAAACTGTTTTTT
V gene: TRBV27; D gene: NA; J gene: TRBJ2-2; clone size: NA; CDR3 protein: CASRFDLSNTGELFF; CDR3 DNA: TGTGCCAGCAGGTTTGATCTATCGAACACCGGGGAGCTGTTTTTT
V gene: TRBV4-3; D gene: TRBD2; J gene: TRBJ2-5; clone size: NA; CDR3 protein: CASSQREGRQETQYF; CDR3 DNA: TGCGCCAGCAGCCAGCGGGAGGGCCGTCAAGAGACCCAGTACTTC
V gene: TRBV7-2; D gene: TRBD1; J gene: TRBJ1-3; clone size: NA; CDR3 protein: CASSLGQLAGNTIYF; CDR3 DNA: TGTGCCAGCAGCTTGGGACAGCTGGCTGGAAACACCATATATTTT
V gene: TRBV11-2; D gene: NA; J gene: TRBJ2-7; clone size: NA; CDR3 protein: CASSLKNSYEQYF; CDR3 DNA: TGTGCCAGCAGCTTAAAGAACAGCTACGAGCAGTACTTC
V gene: TRBV19; D gene: NA; J gene: TRBJ2-1; clone size: NA; CDR3 protein: CASKDTFTYNEQFF; CDR3 DNA: TGTGCCAGTAAAGACACCTTTACCTACAATGAGCAGTTCTTC
V gene: TRBV10-3; D gene: TRBD2; J gene: TRBJ2-5; clone size: NA; CDR3 protein: CAISELGGAGGETQYF; CDR3 DNA: TGTGCCATCAGTGAGTTGGGGGGAGCGGGGGGAGAGACCCAGTACTTC
V gene: TRBV11-3; D gene: TRBD1; J gene: TRBJ2-3; clone size: NA; CDR3 protein: CASSLGQGPSADTQYF; CDR3 DNA: TGTGCCAGCAGCTTAGGACAGGGGCCGTCAGCAGATACGCAGTATTTT
V gene: TRBV5-8; D gene: NA; J gene: TRBJ1-1; clone size: once; CDR3 protein: CASSLSAGRTEAFF; CDR3 DNA: TGTGCCAGCAGCTTGTCGGCAGGTAGGACTGAAGCTTTCTTT
V gene: TRBV7-6; D gene: TRBD2; J gene: TRBJ2-5; clone size: NA; CDR3 protein: CASSFGGVGETQYF; CDR3 DNA: TGTGCCAGCAGCTTCGGGGGGGTTGGGGAGACCCAGTACTTC
V gene: TRBV24-1; D gene: TRBD2; J gene: TRBJ2-3; clone size: NA; CDR3 protein: CATSAGTSGMDTDTQYF; CDR3 DNA: TGTGCCACCAGCGCCGGGACTAGCGGGATGGACACAGATACGCAGTATTTT
V gene: TRBV5-4; D gene: NA; J gene: TRBJ2-5; clone size: NA; CDR3 protein: CASTTGTGVGETQYF; CDR3 DNA: TGTGCCAGCACCACTGGCACAGGAGTTGGAGAGACCCAGTACTTC
V gene: TRBV3-1/TRBV3-2; D gene: NA; J gene: TRBJ1-3; clone size: NA; CDR3 protein: CASTNGDNLGNTIYF; CDR3 DNA: TGTGCCAGCACCAACGGGGACAATCTTGGAAACACCATATATTTT
V gene: TRBV27; D gene: TRBD1; J gene: TRBJ1-2; clone size: NA; CDR3 protein: CASNTRRTGLF; CDR3 DNA: TGTGCCAGCAACACCCGACGGACAGGGCTTTTC
V gene: TRBV28; D gene: TRBD1; J gene: TRBJ2-7; clone size: NA; CDR3 protein: CASSARTGRYEQYF; CDR3 DNA: TGTGCCAGCAGTGCCCGGACAGGGAGGTACGAGCAGTACTTC
V gene: TRBV12-5; D gene: TRBD1; J gene: TRBJ2-1; clone size: NA; CDR3 protein: CASGLDRDRGLNEQFF; CDR3 DNA: TGTGCTAGTGGTTTGGACCGGGACAGGGGGCTTAATGAGCAGTTCTTC
V gene: TRBV15; D gene: TRBD2; J gene: TRBJ2-1; clone size: NA; CDR3 protein: CATSRDRASGIHEQFF; CDR3 DNA: TGTGCCACCAGCAGAGATCGGGCTAGCGGGATCCATGAGCAGTTCTTC
V gene: TRBV2; D gene: TRBD2; J gene: TRBJ2-2; clone size: NA; CDR3 protein: CASRSSGRTGELFF; CDR3 DNA: TGTGCCAGCAGGTCTAGCGGGCGGACCGGGGAGCTGTTTTTT
V gene: TRBV24-1; D gene: TRBD1; J gene: TRBJ2-3; clone size: NA; CDR3 protein: CATGTGITTDTQYF; CDR3 DNA: TGTGCCACCGGGACAGGGATCACCACAGATACGCAGTATTTT
V gene: TRBV27; D gene: TRBD1; J gene: TRBJ2-1; clone size: NA; CDR3 protein: CASSPDRGHYNEQFF; CDR3 DNA: TGTGCCAGCAGTCCGGACAGGGGCCACTACAATGAGCAGTTCTTC
V gene: TRBV5-1; D gene: TRBD2; J gene: TRBJ2-1; clone size: NA; CDR3 protein: CASASSGSSSYNEQFF; CDR3 DNA: TGCGCCAGCGCCTCTAGCGGGAGCAGCTCCTACAATGAGCAGTTCTTC
V gene: TRBV6-5; D gene: TRBD1; J gene: TRBJ1-1; clone size: NA; CDR3 protein: CASSYGEDRENTEAFF; CDR3 DNA: TGTGCCAGCAGTTACGGAGAGGACAGGGAGAACACTGAAGCTTTCTTT
V gene: TRBV28; D gene: TRBD1; J gene: TRBJ1-2; clone size: NA; CDR3 protein: CASSLWRDSYGYTF; CDR3 DNA: TGTGCCAGCAGTTTATGGAGGGACAGCTATGGCTACACCTTC
V gene: TRBV27; D gene: TRBD1; J gene: TRBJ2-7; clone size: NA; CDR3 protein: CASSFTGGGWYF; CDR3 DNA: TGTGCCAGCAGTTTTACAGGGGGCGGTTGGTACTTC
V gene: TRBV28; D gene: TRBD2; J gene: TRBJ2-5; clone size: NA; CDR3 protein: CASRLSLAGGASGRDGTQYF; CDR3 DNA: TGTGCCAGCAGGCTCTCTCTAGCGGGGGGCGCCAGCGGACGGGATGGGACCCAGTACTTC
V gene: TRBV6-2/TRBV6-3; D gene: TRBD2; J gene: TRBJ2-5; clone size: NA; CDR3 protein: CASSRMTGGQETQYF; CDR3 DNA: TGTGCCAGCAGTCGTATGACCGGGGGGCAAGAGACCCAGTACTTC
V gene: TRBV3-1/TRBV3-2; D gene: TRBD1; J gene: TRBJ1-6; clone size: NA; CDR3 protein: CASRTGTDNSPLHF; CDR3 DNA: TGTGCCAGCAGGACCGGGACAGATAATTCACCCCTCCACTTT
V gene: TRBV15; D gene: TRBD1; J gene: TRBJ2-5; clone size: NA; CDR3 protein: CATSRGGQGQETQYF; CDR3 DNA: TGTGCCACCAGCAGAGGCGGACAGGGCCAAGAGACCCAGTACTTC
V gene: TRBV2; D gene: TRBD2; J gene: TRBJ2-1; clone size: NA; CDR3 protein: CASRATSGESYNEQFF; CDR3 DNA: TGTGCCAGCAGGGCGACTAGCGGGGAGTCCTACAATGAGCAGTTCTTC
V gene: TRBV12-1; D gene: NA; J gene: TRBJ1-6; clone size: NA; CDR3 protein: CASQIPSSYNSPLHF; CDR3 DNA: TGTGCCAGCCAAATCCCGAGCTCCTATAATTCACCCCTCCACTTT
V gene: TRBV18; D gene: TRBD1; J gene: TRBJ2-7; clone size: NA; CDR3 protein: CASSPGQRVYEQYF; CDR3 DNA: TGTGCCAGCTCGCCGGGACAGCGTGTCTACGAGCAGTACTTC
V gene: TRBV2; D gene: TRBD1; J gene: TRBJ1-4; clone size: NA; CDR3 protein: CASRKRTGGANEKLFF; CDR3 DNA: TGTGCCAGCAGGAAAAGGACAGGGGGCGCTAATGAAAAACTGTTTTTT
V gene: TRBV7-2; D gene: NA; J gene: TRBJ1-2; clone size: once; CDR3 protein: CASASGRGNYGYTF; CDR3 DNA: TGTGCCAGCGCCTCAGGTCGGGGTAACTATGGCTACACCTTC
V gene: TRBV6-5; D gene: NA; J gene: TRBJ1-2; clone size: NA; CDR3 protein: CASSQAGVGADGYTF; CDR3 DNA: TGTGCCAGCAGCCAGGCCGGGGTGGGGGCCGATGGCTACACCTTC
V gene: TRBV9; D gene: NA; J gene: TRBJ1-3; clone size: NA; CDR3 protein: CASGEKDYLPGNTIYF; CDR3 DNA: TGTGCCAGCGGGGAGAAGGACTACCTGCCTGGAAACACCATATATTTT
V gene: TRBV3-1/TRBV3-2; D gene: NA; J gene: TRBJ2-7; clone size: NA; CDR3 protein: CASSQDATTGQYF; CDR3 DNA: TGTGCCAGCAGCCAAGATGCAACTACGGGGCAGTACTTC
V gene: TRBV5-4; D gene: TRBD2; J gene: TRBJ2-3; clone size: few; CDR3 protein: CASSSKRGLSTDTQYF; CDR3 DNA: TGTGCCAGCAGCTCAAAGCGGGGGCTTAGCACAGATACGCAGTATTTT
V gene: TRBV7-3; D gene: TRBD1; J gene: TRBJ1-1; clone size: NA; CDR3 protein: CASSLQGGRMNTEAFF; CDR3 DNA: TGTGCCAGCAGCTTACAGGGGGGCAGGATGAACACTGAAGCTTTCTTT
V gene: TRBV5-6; D gene: NA; J gene: TRBJ1-2; clone size: NA; CDR3 protein: CASSFTGPGYTF; CDR3 DNA: TGTGCCAGCAGCTTTACTGGTCCCGGCTACACCTTC
V gene: TRBV7-9; D gene: TRBD2; J gene: TRBJ2-3; clone size: NA; CDR3 protein: CASSRGEGRTDTQYF; CDR3 DNA: TGTGCCAGCAGCCGGGGGGAGGGACGCACAGATACGCAGTATTTT
V gene: TRBV5-1; D gene: NA; J gene: TRBJ2-7; clone size: few; CDR3 protein: CASRPPDRTYEQYF; CDR3 DNA: TGCGCCAGCAGACCACCTGACAGAACCTACGAGCAGTACTTC
V gene: TRBV7-6; D gene: TRBD1; J gene: TRBJ2-7; clone size: NA; CDR3 protein: CASSPKAGQGAYEQYF; CDR3 DNA: TGTGCCAGCAGCCCAAAAGCGGGACAGGGGGCTTACGAGCAGTACTTC
V gene: TRBV29-1; D gene: TRBD1; J gene: TRBJ1-1; clone size: NA; CDR3 protein: CSVRTGVTEAFF; CDR3 DNA: TGCAGCGTCAGGACAGGGGTCACTGAAGCTTTCTTT